This is a list of T cell receptor beta chains from one sample in a study of blood T cell repertoires in COVID-19. Some clones are missing from TCRdb's copy, which holds only in-frame ones; the method was immunoSEQ multiplex PCR. The sample has nearly 65,000 clones, about 86% seen once. Sequencing input: peripheral blood. These receptors all come from a human donor in a cohort sampled during active COVID-19. CDR3s include the opening cysteine and the closing phenylalanine or tryptophan. A D gene is named only where the DNA matches it firmly. The size entry is marked missing in some rows and otherwise reads once, few, many or a size class.

few TRBJ1-2 TRBV2 . CASSERQDYGYTF TGTGCCAGCAGTGAGAGGCAAGATTATGGCTACACCTTC
. TRBJ1-1 TRBV4-3 . CASSRSGEESTEAFF TGCGCCAGCAGCCGATCCGGGGAGGAATCCACTGAAGCTTTCTTT
. TRBJ2-6 TRBV14 TRBD2 CASSQGEWPGLAGAWANVLTF TGTGCCAGCAGCCAAGGAGAATGGCCGGGACTAGCGGGGGCCTGGGCCAACGTCCTGACTTTC
. TRBJ1-5 TRBV28 . CASKTGSGRPQHF TGTGCCAGCAAAACAGGATCAGGGCGGCCCCAGCATTTT
. TRBJ1-3 TRBV28 . CASSLNGGNTIYF TGTGCCAGCAGTTTAAACGGGGGAAACACCATATATTTT
. TRBJ2-1 TRBV11-2 TRBD2 CASSLALAGPGDEQFF TGTGCCAGCAGCTTAGCGCTAGCGGGACCCGGAGATGAGCAGTTCTTC
. TRBJ2-7 TRBV5-5 TRBD1 CASTRGTTYEQYF TGTGCCAGCACCAGGGGGACCACCTACGAGCAGTACTTC
. TRBJ2-2 TRBV10-3 TRBD1 CAISDTWTGGNTGELFF TGTGCCATCAGTGATACGTGGACAGGTGGGAACACCGGGGAGCTGTTTTTT
. TRBJ1-5 TRBV9 . CASSAGSFNQPQHF TGTGCCAGCAGCGCCGGGTCGTTTAATCAGCCCCAGCATTTT
. TRBJ1-1 TRBV6-5 . CASSSFLGGEAFF TGTGCCAGCAGTTCGTTCCTAGGGGGAGAAGCTTTCTTT
. TRBJ1-4 TRBV4-1 . CASSQDRGTSNEKLFF TGCGCCAGCAGCCAAGATCGAGGCACCTCTAATGAAAAACTGTTTTTT
. TRBJ1-1 TRBV13 . CASSYAPRGGGTEAFF TGTGCCAGCAGTTATGCCCCCCGGGGGGGTGGCACTGAAGCTTTCTTT
. TRBJ1-5 TRBV11-2 . CASSETVTSNQPQHF TGTGCCAGCAGCGAGACAGTTACCAGCAATCAGCCCCAGCATTTT
. TRBJ2-2 TRBV12-3/TRBV12-4 . CASSLQAGELFF TGTGCCAGCAGTTTACAGGCAGGGGAGCTGTTTTTT
. TRBJ2-3 TRBV6-6 TRBD2 CASSRGGSAPDTQYF TGTGCCAGCAGCCGAGGCGGGAGTGCCCCAGATACGCAGTATTTT
. TRBJ1-2 TRBV4-1 . CASSSPRGGYTF TGCGCCAGCAGCTCCCCCAGGGGTGGCTACACCTTC
. TRBJ1-1 TRBV5-3 . CARSLGRRTANTEAFF TGTGCCAGAAGCTTGGGCCGGAGGACCGCGAACACTGAAGCTTTCTTT
. TRBJ2-1 TRBV19 . CASSTYRPALNNEQFF TGTGCCAGTAGTACCTACAGGCCGGCCCTTAACAATGAGCAGTTCTTC
. TRBJ2-5 TRBV28 TRBD2 CASSSGPPGGETQYF TGTGCCAGCAGTTCGGGACCGCCGGGAGGAGAGACCCAGTACTTC
. TRBJ2-1 TRBV28 TRBD2 CASSFETSGYNEQFF TGTGCCAGCAGTTTTGAGACTAGCGGTTACAATGAGCAGTTCTTC
. TRBJ2-3 TRBV2 . CASSEAREVSADTQYF TGTGCCAGCAGTGAAGCAAGGGAGGTTAGCGCAGATACGCAGTATTTT
. TRBJ2-7 TRBV27 TRBD1 CASSSAGTGGHEQYF TGTGCCAGCAGTTCAGCCGGGACAGGGGGCCACGAGCAGTACTTC
. TRBJ2-6 TRBV9 TRBD1 CASSGTGFLGGANVLTF TGTGCCAGCAGCGGGACAGGGTTTCTAGGAGGGGCCAACGTCCTGACTTTC
. TRBJ1-2 TRBV7-9 . CASSLAGGGYGYTF TGTGCCAGCAGCTTAGCAGGGGGTGGTTATGGCTACACCTTC
. TRBJ2-1 TRBV6-5 . CASSHGGPYNEQFF TGTGCCAGCAGTCACGGGGGGCCCTACAATGAGCAGTTCTTC
. TRBJ1-4 TRBV30 . CAWSTAARGEKLFF TGTGCCTGGTCTACAGCGGCAAGAGGGGAAAAACTGTTTTTT
. TRBJ2-5 TRBV14 TRBD2 CASSQEAGVPETQYF TGTGCCAGCAGCCAAGAAGCGGGGGTCCCAGAGACCCAGTACTTC
. TRBJ2-5 TRBV3-1/TRBV3-2 TRBD1 CASSPGDRLQETQYF TGTGCCAGCAGCCCGGGGGACAGGCTCCAAGAGACCCAGTACTTC
. TRBJ1-2 TRBV28 . CASSTDPNGYTF TGTGCCAGCAGTACAGACCCGAATGGCTACACCTTC
. TRBJ2-4 TRBV7-8 TRBD1 CASSSPTGGGRTAKNIQYF TGTGCCAGCAGCTCTCCGACAGGGGGGGGTCGGACGGCCAAAAACATTCAGTACTTC